These 26 T cell receptor beta chains were all obtained from the same sample, sequenced in a study of OX40 agonist ivuxolimab in advanced cancers. The protocol was immunoSEQ multiplex PCR, while the TCRdb copy is restricted to in-frame clones and leaves out a portion. The table includes about 100,000 clones, about 88% detected once. The specimen was CD4+ or CD8+ T cells sorted from blood, collected in a trial of the OX40 agonist ivuxolimab. All receptors derive from an adult with an advanced solid tumor such as melanoma, head and neck, liver or kidney cancer.

The V and J genes are TRBV5-1 and TRBJ2-3; D may be TRBD2 (6 bases). The V end was cut by 5 bases, the J end by 4 bases, with 14 bases between. CDR1 SGHRS and CDR2 YFSETQ come from the germline V gene. The CDR3 contains 14 residues. In nucleotides, the CDR3 is TGCGCCAGCAGTCTCGCCGGAGGGTCAGATACGCAGTATTTT. It translates to CASSLAGGSDTQYF.

On this clone: The sample has other DNA sequences that encode this CDR3 too. V is TRBV11-2 and J is TRBJ2-5; no clear D. Germline-derived CDR1 and CDR2 are SGHAT and FQNNGV. V was shortened by 1 base and J by 4 bases, with 1 base between the two germline ends. This CDR3 has 11 amino acids. The CDR3 region is CASSLVETQYF. For the CDR3, the DNA is TGTGCCAGCAGCTTAGTAGAGACCCAGTACTTC.

The V and J genes are TRBV11-2 and TRBJ2-3; a weak D match, TRBD1 (5 bases). V was shortened by 6 bases and J by 3 bases, with 10 bases between the two germline ends. Germline assignment: CDR1 SGHAT and CDR2 FQNNGV. This CDR3 comprises 13 residues. The CDR3 DNA reads as TGTGCCAGCAGGTGGCCAGGGACAGATACGCAGTATTTT. Translation: CASRWPGTDTQYF.

The chain uses TRBV4-1 and TRBJ2-7; 9 nucleotides match TRBD1. J lost 1 base, V lost 8 bases, and 6 bases had no gene match. The CDR3 is 14 amino acids. CDR1 and CDR2 from the germline V gene are MGHRA and YSYEKL. Here the CDR3 DNA reads TGCGCCAGCCGTACCGGGACAGGGTCCTACGAGCAGTACTTC. It is translated as CASRTGTGSYEQYF.

The chain has TRBV6-5 and TRBJ1-5; possible D gene TRBD1, 6 bases. Trimming cost V 6 bases and J 2 bases, with 14 bases left between them. CDR1 MNHEY and CDR2 SVGAGI come from the germline V gene. The CDR3 length is 15 residues. The CDR3 bases are TGTGCCAGCAGCCCCCTCCAGGGGCGCAATCAGCCCCAGCATTTT. Its translation: CASSPLQGRNQPQHF.

The rearrangement uses TRBV7-8 and TRBJ2-7, with no clear D. Germline V CDR1 and CDR2: SGHVS, FQNEAQ. There are 14 residues in the CDR3. Trimming shortened V by 1 base and J by 12 bases, and 19 bases separated the two germline ends. The CDR3: CASSLESAGPRGYF. The CDR3 DNA reads TGTGCCAGCAGCTTAGAGTCGGCAGGTCCCCGAGGGTACTTC.

V is TRBV30 and J is TRBJ1-5; 7 nucleotides match TRBD1. The germline CDR1 and CDR2 sequences are GTSNPN and SVGIG (reference sequence). J was trimmed by 6 bases and V by 3 bases; bases with no gene match: 14. This CDR3 spans 16 amino acids. CDR3: CAWSLSRGGLSQPQHF. In nucleotides, the CDR3 is TGTGCCTGGAGCCTTTCCAGGGGGGGTCTTAGTCAGCCCCAGCATTTT. Variable domain in full (rest from reference TRBV30 and TRBJ1-5): SQTIHQWPATLVQPVGSPLSLECTVEGTSNPNLYWYRQAAGRGLQLLFYSVGIGQISSEVPQNLSASRPQDRQFILSSKKLLLSDSGFYLCAWSLSRGGLSQPQHFGDGTRLSIL.

The chain employs TRBV6-1 and TRBJ1-1, with 7 bases fitting TRBD1. Per the germline V gene, CDR1 is MNHNS and CDR2 is SASEGT. This CDR3 contains 14 residues. V shed 6 bases and J 4 bases; nucleotides not matched to a gene: 8. Here the CDR3 reads CASRQDRVSTEAFF. In nucleotides, the CDR3 is TGTGCCAGCAGACAAGACAGGGTCAGCACTGAAGCTTTCTTT.

In nucleotides, the CDR3 is TGCAGCGTACAGGGGTGGGAAGCTGAAAAACTGTTTTTT. This sequence encodes CSVQGWEAEKLFF. The chain combines TRBV29-1 with TRBJ1-4, with 7 positions matching TRBD1. The V gene end was trimmed by 6 bases and the J gene end by 7 bases; junction bases not matched to a gene: 8. The CDR3 loop spans 13 amino acids. The germline CDR1 and CDR2 sequences are SQVTM and ANQGSEA. Using reference TRBV29-1 and TRBJ1-4 for the parts outside the CDR3, the full variable domain is SAVISQKPSRDICQRGTSLTIQCQVDSQVTMMFWYRQQPGQSLTLIATANQGSEATYESGFVIDKFPISRPNLTFSTLTVSNMSPEDSSIYLCSVQGWEAEKLFFGSGTQLSVL.

J is TRBJ1-2 and V is TRBV5-1; unclear D gene. The V end lost 5 bases, the J end lost 2 bases, and 7 bases lay between the germline ends. This CDR3 comprises 12 residues. Germline V gene data show CDR1 as SGHRS and CDR2 as YFSETQ. The CDR3 sequence: CASSGTNYGYTF. For the CDR3, the DNA is TGCGCCAGCAGTGGAACGAACTATGGCTACACCTTC.

This clone was observed a single time. The rearrangement uses TRBV7-8 and TRBJ2-3; D remains ambiguous. Germline V CDR1 and CDR2: SGHVS, FQNEAQ. V was pared by 1 base and J by 1 base, with 6 bases between. This CDR3 region has 14 residues. CDR3 in amino acids: CASSLGVGTDTQYF. CDR3 nucleotide sequence: TGTGCCAGCAGCTTAGGGGTGGGCACAGATACGCAGTATTTT.

This clone was seen only once. The chain couples TRBV28 to TRBJ2-1, with 8 bases that match TRBD2. Trimming at V came to 7 bases and at J to 0 bases, leaving 5 bases not matched to a gene. Germline V gene data show CDR1 as MDHEN and CDR2 as SYDVKM. This CDR3 is 15 amino acids long. The CDR3 sequence is CASINSGISYNEQFF. In DNA, the CDR3 is TGTGCCAGCATTAATAGCGGGATCTCCTACAATGAGCAGTTCTTC. Full variable domain (rest looked up from reference TRBV28 and TRBJ2-1): DVKVTQSSRYLVKRTGEKVFLECVQDMDHENMFWYRQDPGLGLRLIYFSYDVKMKEKGDIPEGYSVSREKKERFSLILESASTNQTSMYLCASINSGISYNEQFFGPGTRLTVL.

The chain recombines TRBV11-2 with TRBJ1-4, with TRBD1 identical over 8 bases. V shed 6 bases and J 3 bases; nucleotides not matched to a gene: 6. The CDR3 spans 15 residues. Looked up from germline, CDR1 is SGHAT and CDR2 is FQNNGV. For the CDR3, the DNA is TGTGCCAGCAGTTCAGGGGGCGGGCCTAATGAAAAACTGTTTTTT. Amino acid sequence: CASSSGGGPNEKLFF.

J is TRBJ2-1 and V is TRBV21-1; no DNA check was done on the table's D call, TRBD2. TRBV21-1 is given as a pseudogene. This CDR3 is built from 12 residues. This CDR3 is CASSKVSSAQFF. CDR3 coding DNA: TGTGCCAGCAGCAAAGTATCGAGTGCGCAGTTCTTC.

The rearrangement links TRBV28 to TRBJ2-7; the D is unclear. The V gene lost 5 bases and the J gene lost 1 base, with 12 bases spanning the gap. The CDR3 extends over 14 amino acids. CDR1 and CDR2 (germline): MDHEN, SYDVKM. The CDR3 here is CASSPAFGSYEQYF. CDR3 DNA: TGTGCCAGCAGTCCCGCTTTTGGGTCCTACGAGCAGTACTTC.

The table lists this clone with a few counts. The chain is built from TRBV9 and TRBJ1-2; 8 bases match TRBD1. The CDR3 loop spans 13 amino acids. Germline lookup yields CDR1 SGDLS and CDR2 YYNGEE. J lost 11 bases, V lost 3 bases, and 9 bases had no gene match. The CDR3 reads CASSATGALGYTF. The CDR3 DNA reads TGTGCCAGCAGCGCGACAGGGGCTCTGGGATACACCTTC.

V and J are TRBV27 and TRBJ1-4; D ambiguous. CDR1 and CDR2 from the germline V gene are MNHEY and SMNVEV (reference sequence). The ends were cut back, 2 bases at V and 8 bases at J, with 12 bases in the middle. The CDR3 length is 14 residues. The CDR3 protein is CASSLSGTREKLFF. CDR3 DNA sequence: TGTGCCAGCAGTTTAAGCGGCACTAGAGAAAAACTGTTTTTT. Complete variable domain (other parts from reference TRBV27 and TRBJ1-4): EAQVTQNPRYLITVTGKKLTVTCSQNMNHEYMSWYRQDPGLGLRQIYYSMNVEVTDKGDVPEGYKVSRKEKRNFPLILESPSPNQTSLYFCASSLSGTREKLFFGSGTQLSVL.

V usage is TRBV7-9 and J usage is TRBJ1-5; 7 positions match TRBD1. The CDR3 length is 14 residues. Germline V gene sequence: CDR1 SEHNR, CDR2 FQNEAQ (reference sequence). J lost 9 bases, V lost 5 bases, and 10 bases had no gene match. CDR3 protein: CASSLRDSAGPQHF. CDR3 nucleotide sequence: TGTGCCAGCAGCCTCCGGGACAGCGCCGGGCCCCAGCATTTT.

The rearrangement links TRBV7-2 to TRBJ1-2, with 7 bases aligning to TRBD1. Per germline, CDR1 SGHTA and CDR2 FQGNSA. The CDR3 runs to 13 residues. The V and J ends lost 5 bases and 8 bases, in that order; junction bases with no gene match: 8. CDR3 in DNA: TGTGCCAGCAGCCGTACAGGGGTTGGCGGCTACACCTTC. It is translated as CASSRTGVGGYTF.

The chain employs TRBV27 and TRBJ1-3, with no clear D. Germline CDR1 and CDR2: MNHEY and SMNVEV (reference sequence). The CDR3 has 14 amino acids. Trimming stripped 6 bases from V and 1 base from J, with 10 bases between. The CDR3 region is CASSLWMSGNTIYF. CDR3 nucleotide sequence: TGTGCCAGCAGCCTGTGGATGTCTGGAAACACCATATATTTT.

The chain joins TRBV6-6 to TRBJ1-5; D not certain. This CDR3 is 13 amino acids long. V lost 5 bases and J 8 bases, leaving 13 bases between the germline ends. CDR1 MNHNY and CDR2 SVGAGI come from the germline V gene (reference sequence). This CDR3 reads CASSGPSPEPQHF. DNA for the CDR3: TGTGCCAGCAGTGGACCCTCTCCGGAGCCCCAGCATTTT.

The chain is built from TRBV2 and TRBJ1-2; D unresolved. The CDR3 is 13 residues long. The germline V gene encodes CDR1 SNHLY and CDR2 FYNNEI. The germline V and J ends were trimmed by 2 bases and 4 bases, with 8 bases remaining between them. The CDR3 bases are TGTGCCAGCAGTGAATGGGTCGGCTATGGCTACACCTTC. Its translation: CASSEWVGYGYTF.

This clone was counted only a few times. CDR3 sequence (DNA): TGTGCCAGCAGCGGTGTGGTCGGGACTGCTGCCTCCGGGACCCAGTACTTC. Protein sequence: CASSGVVGTAASGTQYF. The rearrangement links TRBV5-4 to TRBJ2-5; the D gene is possibly TRBD2 (6 bases). The CDR3 contains 17 residues. Trimming shortened V by 4 bases and J by 7 bases, and 26 bases separated the two germline ends. Germline CDR1 SGHNT, CDR2 YYREEE (reference sequence).

The J gene is TRBJ2-5, the V gene TRBV29-1; 9 bases line up with TRBD1. Germline V lookup: CDR1 SQVTM, CDR2 ANQGSEA. The CDR3 sequence is 13 residues long. Trimming took 7 bases from V and 6 from J; bases not matched to a gene: 9. The CDR3 DNA is TGCAGCGCGGAGGGACAGGGAGTAAAGACCCAGTACTTC. The encoded protein is CSAEGQGVKTQYF.

The genes are TRBV6-7 and TRBJ2-1; no firm D call. TRBV6-7 is an open reading frame whose function is uncertain. Trimming shortened V by 4 bases and J by 5 bases, and 15 bases separated the two germline ends. The CDR3 runs 15 residues. The CDR3 coding sequence is TGTGCCAGCAGTTTCAACCCTGTTACCCACAATGAGCAGTTCTTC. This encodes CASSFNPVTHNEQFF.

The gene calls are TRBV19 and TRBJ1-4, with 9 bases lining up with TRBD1. J was trimmed by 8 bases and V by 2 bases; bases with no gene match: 0. This CDR3 is built from 13 residues. The V gene's germline CDR1 is LNHDA and CDR2 SQIVND (reference sequence). Written as DNA, the CDR3 is TGTGCCAGTAGTATAACAGGGGGCGAAAAACTGTTTTTT. It yields the protein CASSITGGEKLFF.